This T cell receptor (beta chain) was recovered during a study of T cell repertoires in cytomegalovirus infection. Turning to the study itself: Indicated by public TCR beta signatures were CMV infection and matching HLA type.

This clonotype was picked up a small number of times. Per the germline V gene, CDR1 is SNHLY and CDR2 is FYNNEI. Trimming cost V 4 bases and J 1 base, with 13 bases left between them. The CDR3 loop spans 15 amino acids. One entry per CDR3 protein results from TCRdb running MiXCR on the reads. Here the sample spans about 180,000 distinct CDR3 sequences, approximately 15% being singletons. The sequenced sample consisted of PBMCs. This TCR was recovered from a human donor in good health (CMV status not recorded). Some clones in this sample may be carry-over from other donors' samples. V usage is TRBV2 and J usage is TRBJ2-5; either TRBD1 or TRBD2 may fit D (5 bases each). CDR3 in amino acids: CASSGSGRIQETQYF. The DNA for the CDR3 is TGTGCCAGCAGTGGGTCGGGACGGATCCAAGAGACCCAGTACTTC.